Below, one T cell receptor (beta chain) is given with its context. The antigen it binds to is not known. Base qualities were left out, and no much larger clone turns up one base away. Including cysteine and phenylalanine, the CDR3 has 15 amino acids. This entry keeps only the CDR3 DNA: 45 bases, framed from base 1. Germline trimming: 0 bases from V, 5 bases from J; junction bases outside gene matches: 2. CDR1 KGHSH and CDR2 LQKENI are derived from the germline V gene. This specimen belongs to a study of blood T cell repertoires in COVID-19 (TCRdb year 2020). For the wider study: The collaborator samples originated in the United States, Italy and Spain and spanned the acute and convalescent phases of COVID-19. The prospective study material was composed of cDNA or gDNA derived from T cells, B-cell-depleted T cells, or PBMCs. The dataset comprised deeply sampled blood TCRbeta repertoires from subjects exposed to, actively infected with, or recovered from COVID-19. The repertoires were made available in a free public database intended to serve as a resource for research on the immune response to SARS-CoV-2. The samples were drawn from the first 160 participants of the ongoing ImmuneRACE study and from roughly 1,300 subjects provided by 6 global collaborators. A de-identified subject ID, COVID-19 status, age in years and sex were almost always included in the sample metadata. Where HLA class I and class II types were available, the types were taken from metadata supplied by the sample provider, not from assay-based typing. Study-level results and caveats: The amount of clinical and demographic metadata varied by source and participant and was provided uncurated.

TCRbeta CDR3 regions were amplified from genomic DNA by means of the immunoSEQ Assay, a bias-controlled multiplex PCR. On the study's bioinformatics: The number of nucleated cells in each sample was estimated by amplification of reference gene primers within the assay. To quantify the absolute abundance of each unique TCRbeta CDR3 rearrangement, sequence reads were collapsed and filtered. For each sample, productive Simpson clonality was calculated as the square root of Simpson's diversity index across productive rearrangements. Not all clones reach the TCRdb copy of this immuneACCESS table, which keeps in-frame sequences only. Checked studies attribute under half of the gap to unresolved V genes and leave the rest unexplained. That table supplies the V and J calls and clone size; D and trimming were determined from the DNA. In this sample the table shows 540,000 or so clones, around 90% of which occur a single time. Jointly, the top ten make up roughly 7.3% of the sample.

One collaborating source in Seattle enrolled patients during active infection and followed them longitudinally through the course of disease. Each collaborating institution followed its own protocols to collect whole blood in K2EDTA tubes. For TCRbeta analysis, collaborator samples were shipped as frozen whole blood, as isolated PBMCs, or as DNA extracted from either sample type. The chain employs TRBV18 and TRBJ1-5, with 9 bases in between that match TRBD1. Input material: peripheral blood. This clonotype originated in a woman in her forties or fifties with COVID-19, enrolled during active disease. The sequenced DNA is TGTGCCAGCTCACCACCGGGACAGGGAGATCAGCCCCAGCATTTT. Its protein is CASSPPGQGDQPQHF.